The text below deals with one T cell receptor beta chain. The data derive from a study of blood T cell repertoires in COVID-19. About the research overall: Samples representing acute and convalescent COVID-19 were sourced from the United States, Italy and Spain.

Germline CDR1 reads MDHEN; CDR2 reads SYDVKM. The CDR3 extends over 15 amino acids. Trimming removed 8 bases from V and 0 bases from J, with 14 bases in between. In the authors' workflow: Reference gene primer amplification gave nucleated cell count estimates. The repertoire was sequenced with immunoSEQ multiplex PCR; TCRdb's copy has only in-frame clones and lacks some. V, J and clone size are taken as reported in that table, and D and trimming were inferred from the DNA itself. The sample includes 150,000 to 200,000 clones, approximately 90% of them seen just once. The sample consisted of peripheral blood. The sequence was obtained from a man in his fifties who had recovered from COVID-19. The chain is built from TRBV28 and TRBJ2-1; no reliable D call. CDR3: CASLAGSSSYNEQFF. In DNA, the CDR3 is TGTGCCAGCTTAGCCGGCTCCAGCTCCTACAATGAGCAGTTCTTC.